This is a list of T cell receptor beta chains from one sample in a study of cutaneous CD30+ T cell lymphoproliferative disorder and hepatitis E. TCRdb's copy holds only in-frame clones and misses some; the assay was immunoSEQ multiplex PCR. The sample holds thousands of clones, about 76% seen once. Sequenced material: blood. The receptor source for this set is a human donor with a cutaneous T cell lymphoproliferative disorder associated with hepatitis E virus. The CDR3 runs from the conserved cysteine through the conserved F or W. D genes are given only for firm matches. Size is omitted from some rows. Given values are once, few, many or a class for expanded clones.

>TRBD1|once|TRBJ2-2|TRBV7-9
TGTGCCAGCAGCCCAACAGGGGAGAACACCGGGGAGCTGTTTTTT
CASSPTGENTGELFF
>-|-|TRBJ2-2|TRBV7-3
TGTGCCAGCAGCTTAAGGCCCCCGGGCACCGGGGAGCTGTTTTTT
CASSLRPPGTGELFF
>-|-|TRBJ2-7|TRBV6-5
TGTGCCAGCAGTACCCGGGACGGCTCCTACGAGCAGTACTTC
CASSTRDGSYEQYF
>TRBD2|-|TRBJ2-1|TRBV30
TGTGCCTGGAGTGTAGCGGGGAGCTCCTACAATGAGCAGTTCTTC
CAWSVAGSSYNEQFF
>TRBD1|-|TRBJ2-7|TRBV2
TGTGCCAGCAGTGAAGTCCAGGGGGCTCGGCAGTACTTC
CASSEVQGARQYF
>-|-|TRBJ2-1|TRBV28
TGTGCCAGCAGTTTTGACTACAATGAGCAGTTCTTC
CASSFDYNEQFF
>-|-|TRBJ1-1|TRBV20-1
TGCAGTGCTAGAGGAGAGGAAGCTTTCTTT
CSARGEEAFF
>-|once|TRBJ2-1|TRBV30
TGTGCCTGGAGTGGGGGGGTCGGCAATGAGCAGTTCTTC
CAWSGGVGNEQFF
>TRBD1|few|TRBJ1-5|TRBV9
TGTGCCAGCAGCGGGACAGGGGGCGGGCATAATCAGCCCCAGCATTTT
CASSGTGGGHNQPQHF
>-|-|TRBJ1-1|TRBV13
TGTGCCAGCAGCGCCGGACTGATGAACACTGAAGCTTTCTTT
CASSAGLMNTEAFF
>-|few|TRBJ2-2|TRBV10-1
TGCGCCAGCAGTGAGTCCGTAACCGGGGAGCTGTTTTTT
CASSESVTGELFF
>-|-|TRBJ1-2|TRBV5-4
TGTGCCAGCAACGCACAAGGGGCTCTCTATGGCTACACCTTC
CASNAQGALYGYTF
>-|-|TRBJ1-5|TRBV9
TGTGCCAGCAGCGTAGATCCGGGTCAGCCCCAGCATTTT
CASSVDPGQPQHF
>-|-|TRBJ1-6|TRBV27
TGTGCCAGCAGTCCATTAGATTCTTATAATTCACCCCTCCACTTT
CASSPLDSYNSPLHF
>-|-|TRBJ2-7|TRBV7-2
TGTGCCAGCAGCTTAGGAGAGGGTGGACCGACGTACTTC
CASSLGEGGPTYF
>TRBD1|-|TRBJ1-1|TRBV5-4
TGTGCCAGCAGCCCCCACCCGGGACAGGGCGATCTAGAGGAAGCTTTCTTT
CASSPHPGQGDLEEAFF
>TRBD1|-|TRBJ2-5|TRBV28
TGTGCCAGCAGAAAGGGCAGGGGGTTTGGAGAGACCCAGTACTTC
CASRKGRGFGETQYF
>-|few|TRBJ1-2|TRBV9
TGTGCCAGCAGCCTAGCAGGGTACGATGGCTACACCTTC
CASSLAGYDGYTF
>TRBD1|-|TRBJ2-5|TRBV15
TGTGCCACCAGCAGACCGGGACAGGGGGCCGAGACCCAGTACTTC
CATSRPGQGAETQYF
>-|-|TRBJ2-3|TRBV19
TGTGCCACCAGACCGTCCCTGGCAGTCCCAAGCACAGATACGCAGTATTTT
CATRPSLAVPSTDTQYF
>TRBD2|-|TRBJ2-4|TRBV4-3
TGCGCCAGCAGCCAGAGACTAGCGGTAGCCAAAAACATTCAGTACTTC
CASSQRLAVAKNIQYF
>-|-|TRBJ2-7|TRBV7-2
TGTGCCAGCAGCTTAGTCATGGGCGGCTACGAGCAGTACTTC
CASSLVMGGYEQYF
>-|-|TRBJ2-7|TRBV19
TGTGCCAGTAGTATCGCCGGGACGGTCTCCTACGAGCAGTACTTC
CASSIAGTVSYEQYF
>TRBD1|-|TRBJ1-3|TRBV29-1
TGCAGCGTTGTCAAACAGGGGATCGCTGGAAACACCATATATTTT
CSVVKQGIAGNTIYF
>-|-|TRBJ1-1|TRBV9
TGTGCCAGCAGCGTGGGGGCGACAGCCGCTAAAATGAACACTGAAGCTTTCTTT
CASSVGATAAKMNTEAFF
>-|few|TRBJ1-2|TRBV10-3
TGTGCCATCACGGCAGGGGACTATGGCTACACCTTC
CAITAGDYGYTF
>-|-|TRBJ2-1|TRBV11-3
TGTGCCAGCAGCTCCGCCAACAATGAGCAGTTCTTC
CASSSANNEQFF
>TRBD2|-|TRBJ2-7|TRBV5-1
TGCGCCAGCAGCCTAGGACTAGCGGGGGTTTACGAGCAGTACTTC
CASSLGLAGVYEQYF
>-|-|TRBJ1-5|TRBV6-5
TGTGCCAGCAGCAACCGGGACAACAATCAGCCCCAGCATTTT
CASSNRDNNQPQHF
>-|-|TRBJ2-6|TRBV6-5
TGTGCCAGCCGAGACGCGCCTGGGGCCAACGTCCTGACTTTC
CASRDAPGANVLTF
>TRBD1|-|TRBJ2-5|TRBV7-3
TGTGCCAGCAGCTTATGGGGCAGGGGGTCAGAGACCCAGTACTTC
CASSLWGRGSETQYF
>-|-|TRBJ1-2|TRBV28
TGTGCCAGCAGCCCCGGACTAGCCCCCTATGGCTACACCTTC
CASSPGLAPYGYTF
>-|once|TRBJ2-7|TRBV10-3
TGTGCCATCGACGATAAAGGGTCGGCCACCTACGAGCAGTACTTC
CAIDDKGSATYEQYF